This T cell receptor beta chain was identified during a study of blood T cells in healthy people across ages. Germline V gene sequence: CDR1 DFQATT, CDR2 SNEGSKA (reference sequence). J gave up 14 bases and V 0 bases, and 22 bases lay outside the gene matches. The length of the CDR3 is 17 residues. Together with a sample-barcoded 5' primer, a J-beta primer mix was included in a second PCR lasting roughly 6 to 12 cycles. Tagging of each cDNA molecule was performed by a template-switch adaptor with 12 random nucleotides. TCRdb used MiXCR to reprocess the 5' RACE reads, holding one entry per CDR3 protein. This table holds 700,000 to 900,000 distinct CDR3 sequences, roughly 50% found once.

The sequence derives from a man older than 75 in good health. The sequenced sample was blood. The rearrangement links TRBV20-1 to TRBJ2-3, with TRBD2 matching 8 bases. The CDR3 DNA is TGCAGTGCTAGAGATACAGCGGGAGTGCCCAAGCACAGATACGCGTATTTT. It yields the protein CSARDTAGVPKHRYAYF.